A selection of T cell receptor beta chains follows, all from one sample in a study of blood T cell repertoires in COVID-19. Measured with immunoSEQ multiplex PCR; TCRdb has only the in-frame clones, and not every one. The sample records roughly 250,000 clones, about 91% being singletons. Sequences were obtained from PBMCs or T cells enriched from blood (not recorded which). All receptors derive from a woman aged 40 to 50 with acute COVID-19. Each CDR3 is given with its conserved first and last residue. D genes are given only for firm matches. Where a row states a size, it is once, few, many or the class of an expanded clone; other rows omit it.

V	D	size	J	CDR3	DNA
TRBV19	TRBD1	-	TRBJ1-1	CASSMLFSAGGAFF	TGTGCCAGTAGTATGTTATTTTCAGCAGGGGGAGCTTTCTTT
TRBV4-1	-	-	TRBJ1-2	CASSQEQEKTFGYTF	TGCGCCAGCAGCCAAGAACAGGAGAAAACTTTTGGCTACACCTTC
TRBV18	TRBD1	-	TRBJ2-7	CASSAGTGILTSYEQYF	TGTGCCAGCTCGGCCGGGACAGGTATCCTGACTTCCTACGAGCAGTACTTC
TRBV9	TRBD2	few	TRBJ2-3	CASSVAPLAGFTDTQYF	TGTGCCAGCAGCGTAGCCCCCCTAGCGGGGTTCACAGATACGCAGTATTTT
TRBV5-5	-	-	TRBJ1-2	CASSFWAGVGYTF	TGTGCCAGCAGCTTTTGGGCGGGGGTCGGCTACACCTTC
TRBV2	-	-	TRBJ1-2	CASSAGRDYGYTF	TGTGCCAGCAGTGCAGGGAGGGACTATGGCTACACCTTC
TRBV2	TRBD2	-	TRBJ2-1	CASSVDAGLAGGGSYNEQFF	TGTGCCAGCAGTGTCGACGCGGGACTAGCGGGAGGGGGGTCCTACAATGAGCAGTTCTTC
TRBV19	-	-	TRBJ1-3	CASSYAGRDSGNTIYF	TGTGCCAGTAGTTACGCAGGTAGAGACTCTGGAAACACCATATATTTT
TRBV11-2	-	-	TRBJ1-2	CASSTGTLKDYGYTF	TGTGCCAGCAGTACAGGGACATTAAAGGACTATGGCTACACCTTC
TRBV5-1	TRBD1	-	TRBJ2-7	CASSLIRGGTGYGTWGYEQYF	TGCGCCAGCAGCTTGATTCGTGGCGGGACAGGTTACGGGACGTGGGGCTACGAGCAGTACTTC
TRBV19	TRBD1	-	TRBJ1-1	CASSTHDPSGGSGTEAFF	TGTGCCAGTAGTACCCACGACCCTTCAGGGGGCTCGGGCACTGAAGCTTTCTTT
TRBV5-1	-	-	TRBJ1-1	CASSATRVMNTEAFF	TGCGCCAGCAGCGCGACCCGGGTCATGAACACTGAAGCTTTCTTT
TRBV27	TRBD1	once	TRBJ1-6	CASSSDRASSYNSPLHF	TGTGCCAGCAGCTCCGACAGGGCCAGCTCCTATAATTCACCCCTCCACTTT
TRBV6-5	TRBD1	-	TRBJ1-2	CASSLAGQGYGYTF	TGTGCCAGCAGTCTAGCGGGACAGGGGTATGGCTACACCTTC
TRBV19	-	-	TRBJ1-5	CASSPPVPPQPQHF	TGTGCCAGTAGTCCCCCAGTCCCGCCTCAGCCCCAGCATTTT
TRBV6-2/TRBV6-3	TRBD1	few	TRBJ2-3	CASSYSVTGTALTDTQYF	TGTGCCAGCAGTTACTCAGTGACCGGGACAGCCCTCACAGATACGCAGTATTTT
TRBV10-1	TRBD2	-	TRBJ2-3	CASSEGSGRAADTQYF	TGCGCCAGCAGTGAGGGTAGCGGGAGGGCCGCAGATACGCAGTATTTT
TRBV11-3	-	-	TRBJ1-5	CASSLDIGQHSNQPQHF	TGTGCCAGCAGCTTAGATATTGGGCAGCATAGCAATCAGCCCCAGCATTTT
TRBV9	-	-	TRBJ1-2	CASSARDTGYLGYTF	TGTGCCAGCAGCGCCCGAGATACAGGGTACTTGGGCTACACCTTC